A selection of T cell receptor beta chains follows, all from one sample in a study of cytomegalovirus exposure and HLA in healthy donors. Clones were sequenced by immunoSEQ multiplex PCR, and TCRdb holds only the in-frame ones, with some missing. The repertoire has about 130,000 clones, over 70% of them found once; the top ten carry over 2%. The sequenced sample consisted of PBMCs. The receptors shown here come from a woman in her thirties or forties in good health and CMV-seropositive. Both conserved end residues are part of each CDR3. Fields, in order: clone size, D gene, J gene, V gene, CDR3 protein, CDR3 DNA. D genes are given only for firm matches. The size of a clone is reported for some rows only, either as once, few or many, or as a class for expanded clones.

clone size: .
D gene: .
J gene: TRBJ1-2
V gene: TRBV5-4
CDR3 protein: CASSSEGGAIYGYTF
CDR3 DNA: TGTGCCAGCAGCTCGGAAGGAGGGGCCATCTATGGCTACACCTTC

clone size: .
D gene: TRBD1
J gene: TRBJ1-3
V gene: TRBV4-3
CDR3 protein: CASSQGQGSGNTIYF
CDR3 DNA: TGCGCCAGCAGCCAGGGACAGGGCTCTGGAAACACCATATATTTT

clone size: .
D gene: TRBD1
J gene: TRBJ2-1
V gene: TRBV18
CDR3 protein: CASSPRDRGLGEQFF
CDR3 DNA: TGTGCCAGCTCACCCCGGGACAGGGGGCTGGGTGAGCAGTTCTTC

clone size: .
D gene: .
J gene: TRBJ2-3
V gene: TRBV11-1
CDR3 protein: CASSSRGLGTDTQYF
CDR3 DNA: TGTGCCAGCAGTTCCAGGGGCTTGGGCACAGATACGCAGTATTTT

clone size: .
D gene: .
J gene: TRBJ1-1
V gene: TRBV6-1
CDR3 protein: CASGLSGNAGTEAFF
CDR3 DNA: TGTGCCAGCGGACTATCAGGGAATGCGGGGACTGAAGCTTTCTTT

clone size: .
D gene: TRBD1
J gene: TRBJ1-2
V gene: TRBV18
CDR3 protein: CASSPQDRTNYGYTF
CDR3 DNA: TGTGCCAGCTCACCCCAGGACAGGACCAACTATGGCTACACCTTC

clone size: .
D gene: TRBD1
J gene: TRBJ1-2
V gene: TRBV19
CDR3 protein: CASSGTGTGSVGYTF
CDR3 DNA: TGTGCCAGTAGTGGGACCGGGACAGGGTCCGTCGGCTACACCTTC

clone size: .
D gene: TRBD1
J gene: TRBJ2-2
V gene: TRBV6-1
CDR3 protein: CASRDRGTGELFF
CDR3 DNA: TGTGCCAGCCGGGACAGGGGCACCGGGGAGCTGTTTTTT

clone size: .
D gene: .
J gene: TRBJ2-5
V gene: TRBV30
CDR3 protein: CAWRRMNVGGETQYF
CDR3 DNA: TGTGCCTGGAGGAGAATGAATGTCGGAGGGGAGACCCAGTACTTC

clone size: few
D gene: .
J gene: TRBJ1-1
V gene: TRBV18
CDR3 protein: CASSPRTDEAFF
CDR3 DNA: TGTGCCAGCTCACCCCGGACAGATGAAGCTTTCTTT

clone size: .
D gene: TRBD1
J gene: TRBJ1-1
V gene: TRBV6-5
CDR3 protein: CASRVTGVRTEAFF
CDR3 DNA: TGTGCCAGCAGAGTAACAGGGGTTCGAACTGAAGCTTTCTTT

clone size: .
D gene: TRBD1
J gene: TRBJ1-4
V gene: TRBV5-1
CDR3 protein: CASSFGTGYEKLFF
CDR3 DNA: TGCGCCAGCAGCTTTGGGACAGGGTACGAAAAACTGTTTTTT

clone size: once
D gene: TRBD1
J gene: TRBJ1-6
V gene: TRBV5-1
CDR3 protein: CASTSGDDRANSPLHF
CDR3 DNA: TGCGCCAGCACTTCGGGGGACGACAGGGCTAATTCACCCCTCCACTTT

clone size: .
D gene: .
J gene: TRBJ1-1
V gene: TRBV19
CDR3 protein: CASKSPAVWNTEAFF
CDR3 DNA: TGTGCCAGTAAGTCCCCCGCAGTTTGGAACACTGAAGCTTTCTTT